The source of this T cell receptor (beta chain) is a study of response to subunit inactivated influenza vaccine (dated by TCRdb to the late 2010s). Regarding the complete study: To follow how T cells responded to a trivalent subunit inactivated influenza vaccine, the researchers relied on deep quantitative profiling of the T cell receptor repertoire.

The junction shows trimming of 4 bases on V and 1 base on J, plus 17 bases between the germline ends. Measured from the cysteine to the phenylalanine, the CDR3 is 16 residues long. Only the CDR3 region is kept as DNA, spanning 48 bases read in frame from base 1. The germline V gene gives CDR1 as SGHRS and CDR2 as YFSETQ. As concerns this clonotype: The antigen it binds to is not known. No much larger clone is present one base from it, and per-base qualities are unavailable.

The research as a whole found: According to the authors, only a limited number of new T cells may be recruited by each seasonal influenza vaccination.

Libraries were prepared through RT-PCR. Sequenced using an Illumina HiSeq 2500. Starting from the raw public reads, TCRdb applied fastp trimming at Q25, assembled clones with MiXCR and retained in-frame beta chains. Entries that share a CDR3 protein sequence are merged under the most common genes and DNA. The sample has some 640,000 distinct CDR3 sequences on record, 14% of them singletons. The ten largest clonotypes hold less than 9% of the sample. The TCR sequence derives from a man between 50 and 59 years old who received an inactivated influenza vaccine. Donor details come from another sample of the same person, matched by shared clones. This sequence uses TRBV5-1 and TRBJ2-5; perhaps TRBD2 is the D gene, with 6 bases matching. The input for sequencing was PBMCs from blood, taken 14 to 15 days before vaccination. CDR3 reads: CASSPGRTNTQETQYF. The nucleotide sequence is TGCGCCAGCAGCCCTGGACGGACTAATACCCAAGAGACCCAGTACTTC. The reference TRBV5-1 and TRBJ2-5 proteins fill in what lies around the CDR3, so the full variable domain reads KAGVTQTPRYLIKTRGQQVTLSCSPISGHRSVSWYQQTPGQGLQFLFEYFSETQRNKGNFPGRFSGRQFSNSRSEMNVSTLELGDSALYLCASSPGRTNTQETQYFGPGTRLLVL.